This T cell receptor (beta chain) came from a study of blood T cell repertoires in COVID-19. On the study more broadly: Some COVID-19 samples were acute and others convalescent; all came from the United States, Italy and Spain. The analysed material was cDNA or gDNA that came from T cells, B-cell-depleted T cells, or PBMCs.

The CDR3 has 13 residues. The V gene end was trimmed by 5 bases and the J gene end by 10 bases; junction bases not matched to a gene: 8. Authors' methods: Cell counts per sample came from amplifying reference gene primers. The repertoire was sequenced with immunoSEQ multiplex PCR; TCRdb's copy has only in-frame clones and lacks some. V and J calls and clone size are given by that table; D and trimming were obtained from the DNA. The repertoire has about 140,000 clones, 85% of them found once; the top ten carry roughly 2.6%. The V and J genes are TRBV12-3 or TRBV12-4 and TRBJ1-1; 9 nucleotides align to TRBD1. This sequence originates from a human donor with acute or convalescent COVID-19. The donor label of this sample is uncertain. The sequenced material came from peripheral blood. CDR3 sequence: CASSPGQGKRAFF. CDR3 sequence (DNA): TGTGCCAGCAGTCCCGGACAGGGGAAAAGAGCTTTCTTT.